These 13 T cell receptor beta chains came from one sample sequenced in a study of Ad26.COV2.S vaccination and SARS-CoV-2 variants. Treatment meaning: approximately 18 received Ad26.COV2.S at low or high dose, single or two shots; about 5 received placebo; per-sample allocation not given. Repertoires come from day 63 after the first vaccine or placebo injection. The repertoire was sequenced with immunoSEQ multiplex PCR; TCRdb's copy has only in-frame clones and lacks some. The data show hundreds of thousands of clones, with approximately 88% seen just once and approximately 1.5% held by the top ten. The sequencing here drew on peripheral blood, taken in a trial of Ad26.COV2.S vaccine versus placebo. Receptor source: a person between 18 and 65 years old who received the Ad26.COV2.S COVID-19 vaccine or a placebo.

This clone was found a few times. The chain combines TRBV18 with TRBJ1-1; 9 nucleotides align to TRBD1. CDR1 is KGHSH, CDR2 LQKENI, per germline. This CDR3 region has 15 residues. After removal of 2 bases from V and 0 bases from J, the junction contained 1 base not matched to a gene. CDR3 in DNA: TGTGCCAGCTCACCAGACAGGGGGGTGAACACTGAAGCTTTCTTT. Encoded protein: CASSPDRGVNTEAFF.

CDR3 in DNA: TGTGCCAGCAGCAAAGCGGGGGGCTATGGCTACACCTTC. It translates to CASSKAGGYGYTF. The genes are TRBV7-3 and TRBJ1-2; possibly TRBD1 for D (5 bases). Trimming cost V 5 bases and J 4 bases, with 11 bases left between them. Germline V gives CDR1 SGHTA, CDR2 FQGTGA. This CDR3 has 13 residues.

The V call is TRBV27, the J call TRBJ1-5; unclear D gene. The CDR3 consists of 13 residues. V lost 4 bases and J 5 bases, leaving 9 bases between the germline ends. Germline lookup yields CDR1 MNHEY and CDR2 SMNVEV (reference sequence). CDR3 in amino acids: CASSSGRDQPQHF. CDR3 sequence (DNA): TGTGCCAGCAGTTCCGGACGGGATCAGCCCCAGCATTTT.

The chain uses TRBV5-6 and TRBJ2-3; the match to TRBD2 covers 8 bases. CDR3 length: 16 residues. CDR1 is SGHDT, CDR2 YYEEEE, per germline. The junction had 7 bases not matched to a gene; V was cut back by 0 bases and J by 4 bases. CDR3 nucleotide sequence: TGTGCCAGCAGCTTGGAACTAGCGGCCGGGGCAGATACGCAGTATTTT. It translates to CASSLELAAGADTQYF.

The chain uses TRBV6-6 and TRBJ1-1; possibly TRBD1 for D (6 bases). The length of the CDR3 is 13 residues. The ends were cut back, 6 bases at V and 3 bases at J, with 11 bases in the middle. Germline V CDR1 and CDR2: MNHNY, SVGAGI (reference sequence). The CDR3 here is CASSDRSDTEAFF. CDR3 DNA sequence: TGTGCCAGCAGCGACAGGTCAGACACTGAAGCTTTCTTT.

The CDR3 nucleotides read TGTGCCAGCAGTTATGCCCGAGTGGATTCACCCCTCCACTTT. It translates to CASSYARVDSPLHF. The V gene is TRBV6-2 or TRBV6-3, the J gene TRBJ1-6; D gene unclear. This CDR3 has 14 amino acids. V lost 3 bases and J 8 bases, leaving 11 bases between the germline ends. Per germline, CDR1 MNHEY and CDR2 SVGEGT.

The CDR3 coding sequence is TGTGCCACCAGGGGACACCTTGACCTGGAGAGGACGCAGTATTTT. It yields the protein CATRGHLDLERTQYF. The V gene is TRBV15, the J gene TRBJ2-3; perhaps TRBD1 as D (6 bases). Germline-derived CDR1 and CDR2 are LNHNV and YYDKDF (reference sequence). This CDR3 is 15 amino acids long. V was cut by 6 bases and J by 9 bases, with 22 bases left in between.

V usage is TRBV5-4 and J usage is TRBJ1-4; TRBD1 agrees at 7 bases. The length of the CDR3 is 15 residues. From germline, CDR1 is SGHNT and CDR2 YYREEE (reference sequence). J lost 4 bases, V lost 4 bases, and 7 bases had no gene match. This CDR3 reads CASSRQGKSNEKLFF. In DNA, the CDR3 is TGTGCCAGCAGCCGACAGGGAAAGAGTAATGAAAAACTGTTTTTT.

This chain connects TRBV5-6 to TRBJ2-5; no clear D. CDR1 and CDR2 from the germline V gene are SGHDT and YYEEEE. Trimming shortened V by 2 bases and J by 1 base, and 6 bases separated the two germline ends. This CDR3 has 13 residues. CDR3 loop: CASSFNFQETQYF. CDR3 bases: TGTGCCAGCAGCTTCAATTTCCAAGAGACCCAGTACTTC.

The genes are TRBV20-1 and TRBJ2-5; possible D gene TRBD2, 5 bases. This CDR3 region has 12 residues. Trimming took off 3 bases at V and 4 bases at J, with 9 bases between the two ends. Germline V CDR1 and CDR2: DFQATT, SNEGSKA (reference sequence). The CDR3 region is CSASDRGETQYF. CDR3 in DNA: TGCAGTGCTAGTGACCGGGGAGAGACCCAGTACTTC.

The chain's CDR3 is CASSEAPGGRYYGYTF. DNA for the CDR3: TGTGCCAGCAGTGAAGCGCCTGGGGGGCGGTACTATGGCTACACCTTC. V is TRBV6-1 and J is TRBJ1-2; TRBD1 is a possible D gene (6 bases). This CDR3 has 16 residues. In germline, CDR1 is MNHNS, CDR2 SASEGT. The V end lost 0 bases, the J end lost 3 bases, and 14 bases lay between the germline ends.

CDR3 sequence (DNA): TGTGCCAGCAGTTTGACCGGGGACTATGGCTACACCTTC. Translated, it gives CASSLTGDYGYTF. This rearrangement joins TRBV12-3 or TRBV12-4 to TRBJ1-2; D is undetermined. Trimming shortened V by 3 bases and J by 3 bases, and 8 bases separated the two germline ends. The CDR3 covers 13 residues.

The chain joins TRBV18 to TRBJ1-4; possible D gene TRBD1, 5 bases. The CDR3 covers 15 residues. The V gene's germline CDR1 is KGHSH and CDR2 LQKENI. Deletions cut 3 bases from V and 4 bases from J, with 12 bases between. The chain's CDR3 is CASSPSRDHNEKLFF. The CDR3 DNA sequence: TGTGCCAGCTCACCTTCCAGGGATCATAATGAAAAACTGTTTTTT.